Presented here are 14 T cell receptor beta chains from one specimen sequenced in a study of technical replicates of blood from several donors. Libraries were prepared by immunoSEQ multiplex PCR; TCRdb keeps only in-frame clonotypes and omits some of them. Of around 84,000 clones listed, 95% to 98% were seen once; the top ten hold over 0.13%. Sequencing was carried out using T cells isolated from PBMCs. These receptors all stem from a human donor in good health.

This chain connects TRBV20-1 to TRBJ1-1; possibly TRBD1 for D (5 bases). Germline V gene data show CDR1 as DFQATT and CDR2 as SNEGSKA (reference sequence). The CDR3 length is 11 residues. The CDR3 protein is CSASGGTEAFF. The CDR3 DNA is TGCAGCGCTTCGGGGGGAACTGAAGCTTTCTTT.

V usage is TRBV7-9 and J usage is TRBJ2-7, with D perhaps TRBD1 (7 bases). The V end lost 2 bases, the J end lost 7 bases, and 30 bases lay between the germline ends. The CDR3 is made up of 19 amino acids. From germline, CDR1 is SEHNR and CDR2 FQNEAQ (reference sequence). For the CDR3, the DNA is TGTGCCAGCAGCTTATTGTCACTCAGGCAGGGGGGCCCTACATCGGAGCAGTACTTC. It translates to CASSLLSLRQGGPTSEQYF.

V is TRBV29-1 and J is TRBJ2-7; TRBD2 matches at 10 bases. V dropped 5 bases and J dropped 4; count of bases not matched to a gene: 14. This CDR3 has 16 amino acids. CDR1 and CDR2 from the germline V gene are SQVTM and ANQGSEA. CDR3 sequence: CSVRGTSVVGSYEQYF. CDR3 nucleotides: TGCAGCGTTCGCGGGACTAGCGTGGTAGGGTCATACGAGCAGTACTTC.

V usage is TRBV27 and J usage is TRBJ1-1; D unclear. Trimming left V 3 bases short and J 4 bases short, with 9 bases between. The germline gives CDR1 MNHEY, CDR2 SMNVEV (reference sequence). The CDR3 consists of 13 residues. CDR3 sequence (DNA): TGTGCCAGCAGTTTGGGAGGAGGCACTGAAGCTTTCTTT. This sequence encodes CASSLGGGTEAFF.

The gene calls are TRBV9 and TRBJ2-7; D is possibly TRBD1 (8 bases). This CDR3 comprises 14 residues. CDR1 is SGDLS, CDR2 YYNGEE, per germline. Trimming took 3 bases from V and 4 from J, leaving 14 bases between them. The CDR3 here is CASSGGQGGYEQYF. The CDR3 coding sequence is TGTGCCAGCAGCGGCGGACAGGGAGGGTACGAGCAGTACTTC.

The rearrangement links TRBV4-1 to TRBJ2-5, with 12 nucleotides matching TRBD2. This CDR3 is built from 18 residues. From germline, CDR1 is MGHRA and CDR2 YSYEKL. V trimming: 4 bases; J trimming: 2 bases; junction bases outside the gene matches: 11. CDR3 coding DNA: TGCGCCAGCAGCCCCTCCACCCTACTAGCGGGGGGACAAGAGACCCAGTACTTC. This encodes CASSPSTLLAGGQETQYF.

This chain connects TRBV6-5 to TRBJ2-7; possible D gene TRBD1, 5 bases. The V gene's germline CDR1 is MNHEY and CDR2 SVGAGI. The V end lost 3 bases, the J end lost 4 bases, and 13 bases lay between the germline ends. The CDR3 is 14 amino acids. Written as DNA, the CDR3 is TGTGCCAGCAGTTATGGGGTTGGGGCGTACGAGCAGTACTTC. This sequence encodes CASSYGVGAYEQYF.

This chain connects TRBV9 to TRBJ2-5, with D possibly matching TRBD2 (5 bases). CDR1 and CDR2 from the germline V gene are SGDLS and YYNGEE. The ends were cut back, 3 bases at V and 2 bases at J, with 17 bases in the middle. This CDR3 has 16 amino acids. CDR3 nucleotides: TGTGCCAGCAGCGCCTCCCCGGGGAGCGCACAAGAGACCCAGTACTTC. This sequence encodes CASSASPGSAQETQYF.

This chain uses TRBV15 with TRBJ1-5; 9 positions agree with TRBD1. V was clipped by 8 bases and J by 4 bases; unmatched bases: 0. Germline values: CDR1 LNHNV, CDR2 YYDKDF (reference sequence). This CDR3 is built from 12 residues. The CDR3: CATGQGNQPQHF. CDR3 DNA sequence: TGTGCCACCGGACAGGGGAATCAGCCCCAGCATTTT. The complete variable domain, with remaining parts taken from reference TRBV15 and TRBJ1-5, reads DAMVIQNPRYQVTQFGKPVTLSCSQTLNHNVMYWYQQKSSQAPKLLFHYYDKDFNNEADTPDNFQSRRPNTSFCFLDIRSPGLGDTAMYLCATGQGNQPQHFGDGTRLSIL.

The chain links TRBV2 to TRBJ1-5; 10 bases line up with TRBD1. The germline V gene encodes CDR1 SNHLY and CDR2 FYNNEI. Germline trimming cut 6 bases from V and 2 bases from J; bases unmatched to any gene: 4. This CDR3 has 15 residues. CDR3 sequence reads: CASSFGTGGNQPQHF. For the CDR3, the DNA is TGTGCCAGCAGCTTCGGGACAGGGGGCAATCAGCCCCAGCATTTT.

The V and J genes are TRBV11-2 and TRBJ2-1; TRBD2 aligns across 9 bases. After removal of 1 base from V and 9 bases from J, the junction contained 13 bases not matched to a gene. Germline CDR1 and CDR2: SGHAT and FQNNGV. The CDR3 is 17 amino acids. Here the CDR3 reads CASSLAGGSLAGTEQFF. As DNA, the CDR3 is TGTGCCAGCAGCTTAGCGGGCGGCAGTCTAGCGGGAACTGAGCAGTTCTTC.

The chain employs TRBV7-6 and TRBJ2-1; no definite D call. Trimming took 5 bases from V and 9 from J, leaving 20 bases between them. The CDR3 is 15 amino acids. The germline V gene encodes CDR1 SGHVS and CDR2 FNYEAQ. CDR3 in DNA: TGTGCCAGCAGCCCCTTAGCCCCCCATACGGGTGAGCAGTTCTTC. Translating it yields CASSPLAPHTGEQFF. Complete variable domain (other parts from reference TRBV7-6 and TRBJ2-1): GAGVSQSPRYKVTKRGQDVALRCDPISGHVSLYWYRQALGQGPEFLTYFNYEAQQDKSGLPNDRFSAERPEGSISTLTIQRTEQRDSAMYRCASSPLAPHTGEQFFGPGTRLTVL.

The chain couples TRBV5-1 to TRBJ2-5; 7 bases fit TRBD1. Germline CDR1 SGHRS, CDR2 YFSETQ. The CDR3 runs to 14 residues. V dropped 7 bases and J dropped 6; count of bases not matched to a gene: 12. CDR3 DNA sequence: TGCGCCAGCGGCCTCGATACAGGGGTAAAGACCCAGTACTTC. Its translation: CASGLDTGVKTQYF.

The genes are TRBV9 and TRBJ1-3; D possibly corresponds to TRBD1 (6 bases). V lost 2 bases to trimming and J lost 2 bases, with 14 bases between them. The CDR3 totals 16 residues. CDR1 and CDR2 from the germline V gene are SGDLS and YYNGEE. CDR3 sequence (DNA): TGTGCCAGCAGCGTCGGGACCGGGGGGCCTGGAAACACCATATATTTT. Amino acids: CASSVGTGGPGNTIYF.